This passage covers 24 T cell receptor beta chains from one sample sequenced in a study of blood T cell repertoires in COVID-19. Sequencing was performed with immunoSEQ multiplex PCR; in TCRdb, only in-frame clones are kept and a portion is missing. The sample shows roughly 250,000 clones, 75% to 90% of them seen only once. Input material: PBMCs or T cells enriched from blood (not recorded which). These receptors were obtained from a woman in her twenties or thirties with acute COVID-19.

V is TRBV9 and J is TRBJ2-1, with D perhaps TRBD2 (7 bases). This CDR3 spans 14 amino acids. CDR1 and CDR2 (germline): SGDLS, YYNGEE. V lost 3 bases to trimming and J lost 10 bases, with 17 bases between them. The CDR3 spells CASSAKMAGAEQFF. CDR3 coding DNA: TGTGCCAGCAGCGCAAAGATGGCGGGGGCGGAGCAGTTCTTC.

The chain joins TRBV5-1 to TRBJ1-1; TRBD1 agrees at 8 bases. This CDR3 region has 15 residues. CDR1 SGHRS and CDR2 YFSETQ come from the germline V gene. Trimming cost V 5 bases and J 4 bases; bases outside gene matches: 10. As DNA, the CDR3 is TGCGCCAGCAGTCCCGGACAGGGATCCTTCACTGAAGCTTTCTTT. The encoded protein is CASSPGQGSFTEAFF.

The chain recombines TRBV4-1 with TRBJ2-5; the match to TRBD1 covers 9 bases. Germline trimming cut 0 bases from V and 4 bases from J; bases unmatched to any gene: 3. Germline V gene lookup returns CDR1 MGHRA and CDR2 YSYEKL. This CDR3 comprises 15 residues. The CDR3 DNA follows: TGCGCCAGCAGCCAAGAGGACAGGGGAGGAGAGACCCAGTACTTC. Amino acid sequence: CASSQEDRGGETQYF.

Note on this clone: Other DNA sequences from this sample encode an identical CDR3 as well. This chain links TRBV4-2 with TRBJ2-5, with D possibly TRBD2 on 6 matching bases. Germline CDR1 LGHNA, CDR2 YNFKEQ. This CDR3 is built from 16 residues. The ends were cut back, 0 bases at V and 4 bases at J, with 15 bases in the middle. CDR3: CASSQEGGGAGETQYF. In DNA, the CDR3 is TGTGCCAGCAGCCAAGAAGGTGGCGGGGCGGGAGAGACCCAGTACTTC.

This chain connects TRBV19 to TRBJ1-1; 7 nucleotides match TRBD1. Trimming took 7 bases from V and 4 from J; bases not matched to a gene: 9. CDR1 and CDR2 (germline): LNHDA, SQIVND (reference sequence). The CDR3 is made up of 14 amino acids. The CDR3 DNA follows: TGTGCCAGTAATACTAGACAGGGAAGCACTGAAGCTTTCTTT. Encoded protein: CASNTRQGSTEAFF.

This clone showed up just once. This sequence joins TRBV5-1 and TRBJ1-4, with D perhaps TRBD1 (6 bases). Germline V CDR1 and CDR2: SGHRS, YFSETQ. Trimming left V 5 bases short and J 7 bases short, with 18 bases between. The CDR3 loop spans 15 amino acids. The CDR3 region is CASRREAGEGEKLFF. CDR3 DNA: TGCGCCAGCAGACGGGAGGCAGGGGAAGGTGAAAAACTGTTTTTT.

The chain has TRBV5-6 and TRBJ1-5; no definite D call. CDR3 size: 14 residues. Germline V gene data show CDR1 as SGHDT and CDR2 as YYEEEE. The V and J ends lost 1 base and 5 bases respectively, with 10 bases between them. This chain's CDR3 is CASSLLREHQPQHF. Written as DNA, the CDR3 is TGTGCCAGCAGCTTGTTACGGGAGCATCAGCCCCAGCATTTT.

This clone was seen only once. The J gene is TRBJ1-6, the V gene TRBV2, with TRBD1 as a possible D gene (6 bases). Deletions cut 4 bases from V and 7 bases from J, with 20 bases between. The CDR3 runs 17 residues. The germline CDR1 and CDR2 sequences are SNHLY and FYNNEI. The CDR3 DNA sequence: TGTGCCAGCAGTGGAGGGGGGGGACCGGGGGCCAATTCACCCCTCCACTTT. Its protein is CASSGGGGPGANSPLHF.

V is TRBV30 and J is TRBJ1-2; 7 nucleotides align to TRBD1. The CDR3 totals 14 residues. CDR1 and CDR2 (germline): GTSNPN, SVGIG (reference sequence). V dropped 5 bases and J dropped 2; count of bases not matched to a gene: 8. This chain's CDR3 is CAWGRQGANYGYTF. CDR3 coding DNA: TGTGCCTGGGGAAGACAGGGAGCAAACTATGGCTACACCTTC.

CDR3 bases: TGTGCCAGTAGTAATCCGAGGCAGCCCCAGCATTTT. It encodes CASSNPRQPQHF. The chain carries TRBV19 and TRBJ1-5; D is uncertain. The ends were cut back, 4 bases at V and 7 bases at J, with 8 bases in the middle. The CDR3 consists of 12 residues. Germline CDR1 reads LNHDA; CDR2 reads SQIVND (reference sequence).

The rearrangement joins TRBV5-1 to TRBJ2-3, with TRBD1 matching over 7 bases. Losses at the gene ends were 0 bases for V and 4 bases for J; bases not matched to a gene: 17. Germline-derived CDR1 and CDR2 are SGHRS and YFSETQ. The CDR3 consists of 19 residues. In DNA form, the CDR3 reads TGCGCCAGCAGCTTGGCACCAACCGGGACAGTATGGGCGGCAGATACGCAGTATTTT. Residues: CASSLAPTGTVWAADTQYF.

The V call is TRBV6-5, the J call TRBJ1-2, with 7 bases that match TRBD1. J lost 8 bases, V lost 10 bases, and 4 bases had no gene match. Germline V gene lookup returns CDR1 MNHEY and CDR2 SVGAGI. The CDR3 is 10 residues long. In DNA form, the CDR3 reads TGTGCCATCGGACAGGACGGCTACACCTTC. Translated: CAIGQDGYTF.

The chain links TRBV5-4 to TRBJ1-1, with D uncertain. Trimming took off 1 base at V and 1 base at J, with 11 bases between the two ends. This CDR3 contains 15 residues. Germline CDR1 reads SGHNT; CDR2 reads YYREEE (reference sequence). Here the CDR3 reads CASSLSSPGNTEAFF. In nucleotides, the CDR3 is TGTGCCAGCAGCTTGAGCTCCCCTGGGAACACTGAAGCTTTCTTT.

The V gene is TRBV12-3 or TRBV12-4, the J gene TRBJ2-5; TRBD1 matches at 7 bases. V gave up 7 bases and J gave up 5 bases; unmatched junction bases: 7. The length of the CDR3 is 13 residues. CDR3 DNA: TGTGCCAGCAATAAACAGGGGTTGGAGACCCAGTACTTC. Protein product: CASNKQGLETQYF.

The CDR3 region is CASSESQGQGNTEAFF. The CDR3 DNA sequence: TGTGCCAGCAGTGAATCCCAAGGACAGGGGAACACTGAAGCTTTCTTT. The chain recombines TRBV25-1 with TRBJ1-1, with 8 bases lining up with TRBD1. Per the germline V gene, CDR1 is MGHDK and CDR2 is SYGVNS. The J segment lost 1 base and the V segment lost 1 base, leaving 5 bases of the junction unmatched. The CDR3 sequence is 16 residues long. The variable domain in full, completed from reference TRBV25-1 and TRBJ1-1, reads EADIYQTPRYLVIGTGKKITLECSQTMGHDKMYWYQQDPGMELHLIHYSYGVNSTEKGDLSSESTVSRIRTEHFPLTLESARPSHTSQYLCASSESQGQGNTEAFFGQGTRLTVV.

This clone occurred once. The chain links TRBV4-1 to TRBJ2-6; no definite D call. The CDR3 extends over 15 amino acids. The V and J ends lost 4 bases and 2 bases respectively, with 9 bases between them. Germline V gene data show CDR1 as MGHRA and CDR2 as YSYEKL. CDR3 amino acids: CASSPPGPGANVLTF. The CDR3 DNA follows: TGCGCCAGCAGCCCTCCCGGTCCTGGGGCCAACGTCCTGACTTTC.

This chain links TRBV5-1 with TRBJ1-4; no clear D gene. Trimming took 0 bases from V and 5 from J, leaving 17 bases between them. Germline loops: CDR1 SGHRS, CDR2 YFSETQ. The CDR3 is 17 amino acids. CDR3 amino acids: CASSLGVRLWLNEKLFF. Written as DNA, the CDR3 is TGCGCCAGCAGCTTGGGTGTCAGGTTGTGGTTAAATGAAAAACTGTTTTTT.

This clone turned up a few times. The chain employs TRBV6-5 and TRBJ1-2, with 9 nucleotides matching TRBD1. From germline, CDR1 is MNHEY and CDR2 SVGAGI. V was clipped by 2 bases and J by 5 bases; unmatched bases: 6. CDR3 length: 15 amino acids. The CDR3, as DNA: TGTGCCAGCAGTTACGAGGACAGGGGATCTTATGGCTACACCTTC. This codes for CASSYEDRGSYGYTF.

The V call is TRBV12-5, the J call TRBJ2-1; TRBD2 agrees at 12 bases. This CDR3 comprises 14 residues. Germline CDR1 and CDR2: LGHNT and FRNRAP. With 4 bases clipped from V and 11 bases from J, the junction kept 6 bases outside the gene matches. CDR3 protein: CASGSGLAGRKQFF. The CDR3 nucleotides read TGTGCTAGTGGTTCGGGACTAGCGGGCCGAAAGCAGTTCTTC. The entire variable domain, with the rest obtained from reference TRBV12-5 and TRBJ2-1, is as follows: DARVTQTPRHKVTEMGQEVTMRCQPILGHNTVFWYRQTMMQGLELLAYFRNRAPLDDSGMPKDRFSAEMPDATLATLKIQPSEPRDSAVYFCASGSGLAGRKQFFGPGTRLTVL.

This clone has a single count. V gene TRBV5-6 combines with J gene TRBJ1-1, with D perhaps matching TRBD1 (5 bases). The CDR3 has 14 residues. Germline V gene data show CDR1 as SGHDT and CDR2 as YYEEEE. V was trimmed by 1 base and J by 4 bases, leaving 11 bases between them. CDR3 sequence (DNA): TGTGCCAGCAGCTTGTATGGGGGGAGCACTGAAGCTTTCTTT. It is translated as CASSLYGGSTEAFF.

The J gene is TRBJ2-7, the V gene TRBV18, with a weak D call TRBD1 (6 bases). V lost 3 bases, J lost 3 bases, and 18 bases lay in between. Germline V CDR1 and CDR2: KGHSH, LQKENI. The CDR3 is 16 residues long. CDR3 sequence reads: CASSPKIGQSSYEQYF. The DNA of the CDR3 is TGTGCCAGCTCACCCAAAATCGGACAGAGTAGCTACGAGCAGTACTTC. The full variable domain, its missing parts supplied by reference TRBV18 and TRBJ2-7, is NAGVMQNPRHLVRRRGQEARLRCSPMKGHSHVYWYRQLPEEGLKFMVYLQKENIIDESGMPKERFSAEFPKEGPSILRIQQVVRGDSAAYFCASSPKIGQSSYEQYFGPGTRLTVT.

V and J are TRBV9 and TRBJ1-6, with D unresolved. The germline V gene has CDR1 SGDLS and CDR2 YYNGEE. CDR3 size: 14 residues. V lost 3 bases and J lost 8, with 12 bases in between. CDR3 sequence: CASSASRNDSPLHF. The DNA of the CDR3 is TGTGCCAGCAGCGCGTCGCGGAACGATTCACCCCTCCACTTT. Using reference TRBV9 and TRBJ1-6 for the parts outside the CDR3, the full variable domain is DSGVTQTPKHLITATGQRVTLRCSPRSGDLSVYWYQQSLDQGLQFLIQYYNGEERAKGNILERFSAQQFPDLHSELNLSSLELGDSALYFCASSASRNDSPLHFGNGTRLTVT.

The CDR3 reads CASSLVTGARAKNIQYF. The CDR3 region has the DNA TGTGCCAGCAGTTTAGTTACAGGGGCTAGGGCCAAAAACATTCAGTACTTC. The chain joins TRBV28 to TRBJ2-4; 7 positions agree with TRBD1. The CDR3 length is 17 residues. The germline V gene encodes CDR1 MDHEN and CDR2 SYDVKM. Trimming at V came to 2 bases and at J to 1 base, leaving 8 bases not matched to a gene.

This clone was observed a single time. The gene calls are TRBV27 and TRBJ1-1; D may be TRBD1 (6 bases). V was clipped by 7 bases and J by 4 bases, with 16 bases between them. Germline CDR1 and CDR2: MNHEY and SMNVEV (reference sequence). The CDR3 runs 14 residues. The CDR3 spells CASTPLGGGTEAFF. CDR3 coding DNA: TGTGCCAGCACCCCGCTTGGGGGCGGCACTGAAGCTTTCTTT.